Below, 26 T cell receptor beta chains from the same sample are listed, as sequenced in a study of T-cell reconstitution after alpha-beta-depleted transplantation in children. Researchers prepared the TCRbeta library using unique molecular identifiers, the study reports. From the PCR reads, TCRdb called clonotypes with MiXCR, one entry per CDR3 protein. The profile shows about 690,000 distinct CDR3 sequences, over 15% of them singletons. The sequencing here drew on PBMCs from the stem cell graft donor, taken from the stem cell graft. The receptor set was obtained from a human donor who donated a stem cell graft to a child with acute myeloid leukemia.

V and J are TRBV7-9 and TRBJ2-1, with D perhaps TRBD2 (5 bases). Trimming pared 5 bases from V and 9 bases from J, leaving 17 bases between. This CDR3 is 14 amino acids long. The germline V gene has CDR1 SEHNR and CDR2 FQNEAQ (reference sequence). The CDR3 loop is CASSPTGLLGEQFF. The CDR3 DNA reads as TGTGCCAGCAGCCCCACTGGACTCCTGGGTGAGCAGTTCTTC.

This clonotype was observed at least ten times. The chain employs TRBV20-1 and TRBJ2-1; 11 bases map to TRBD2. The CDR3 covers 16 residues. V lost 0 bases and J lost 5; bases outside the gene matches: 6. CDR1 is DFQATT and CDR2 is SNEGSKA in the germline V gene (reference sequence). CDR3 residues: CSARDPGLAANNEQFF. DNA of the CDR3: TGCAGTGCTAGAGACCCGGGACTAGCGGCTAACAATGAGCAGTTCTTC.

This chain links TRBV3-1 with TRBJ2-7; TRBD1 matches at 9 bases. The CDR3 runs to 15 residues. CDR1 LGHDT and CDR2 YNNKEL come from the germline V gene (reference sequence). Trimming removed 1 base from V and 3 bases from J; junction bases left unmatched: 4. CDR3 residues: CASSQGTGGRYEQYF. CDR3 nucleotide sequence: TGTGCCAGCAGCCAAGGAACAGGGGGCCGCTACGAGCAGTACTTC.

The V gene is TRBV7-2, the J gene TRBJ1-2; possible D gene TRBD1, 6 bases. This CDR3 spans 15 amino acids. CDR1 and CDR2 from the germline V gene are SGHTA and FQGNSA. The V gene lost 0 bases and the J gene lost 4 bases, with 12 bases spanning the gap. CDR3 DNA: TGTGCCAGCAGCTTAGCGTCAGGGGACCCCTATGGCTACACCTTC. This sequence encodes CASSLASGDPYGYTF.

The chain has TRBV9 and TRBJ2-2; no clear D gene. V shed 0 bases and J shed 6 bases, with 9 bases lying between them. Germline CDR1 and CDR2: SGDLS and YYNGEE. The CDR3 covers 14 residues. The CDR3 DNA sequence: TGTGCCAGCAGCGTAGATAAAGGCTCCGGGGAGCTGTTTTTT. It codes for CASSVDKGSGELFF.

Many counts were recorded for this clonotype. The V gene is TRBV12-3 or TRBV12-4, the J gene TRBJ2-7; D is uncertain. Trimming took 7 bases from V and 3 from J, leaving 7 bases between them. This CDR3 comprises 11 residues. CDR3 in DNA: TGTGCCAGCACCGACCTCTACGAGCAGTACTTC. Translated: CASTDLYEQYF.

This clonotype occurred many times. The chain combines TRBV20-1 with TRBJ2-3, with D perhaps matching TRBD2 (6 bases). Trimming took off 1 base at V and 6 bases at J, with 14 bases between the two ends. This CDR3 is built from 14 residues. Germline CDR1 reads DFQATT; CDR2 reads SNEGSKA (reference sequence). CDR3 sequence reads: CSARGRGPPDTQYF. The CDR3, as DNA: TGCAGTGCTAGAGGGCGGGGTCCCCCGGATACGCAGTATTTT.

CDR3 bases: TGTGCCAGCAGTCCTGGGTCGTGGGCGCGTTCACCCCTCCACTTT. It encodes CASSPGSWARSPLHF. The chain is built from TRBV6-5 and TRBJ1-6; D remains ambiguous. CDR1 and CDR2 (germline): MNHEY, SVGAGI. The germline V and J ends were trimmed by 5 bases and 9 bases, with 17 bases remaining between them. The CDR3 sequence is 15 residues long.

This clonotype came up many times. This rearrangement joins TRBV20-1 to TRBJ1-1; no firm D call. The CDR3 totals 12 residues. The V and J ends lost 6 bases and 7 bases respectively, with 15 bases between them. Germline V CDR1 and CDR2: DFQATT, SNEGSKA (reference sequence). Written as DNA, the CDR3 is TGCAGTGCCCCTAGGAGAGGATTTGAAGCTTTCTTT. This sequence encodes CSAPRRGFEAFF.

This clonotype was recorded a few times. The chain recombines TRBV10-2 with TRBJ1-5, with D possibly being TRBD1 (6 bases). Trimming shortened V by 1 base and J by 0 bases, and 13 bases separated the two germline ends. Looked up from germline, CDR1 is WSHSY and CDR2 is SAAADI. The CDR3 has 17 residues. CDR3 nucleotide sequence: TGCGCCAGCAGTGAGTGGTCAGGGGTTTATAGCAATCAGCCCCAGCATTTT. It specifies CASSEWSGVYSNQPQHF.

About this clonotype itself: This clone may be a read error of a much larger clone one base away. DNA for the CDR3: TGTGCCAGCAGCTTTACAGGGAGTTGGCGCAATGAGCCCCAGCATTTT. Translating gives CASSFTGSWRNEPQHF. The rearrangement links TRBV7-9 to TRBJ1-5, with a tentative D call TRBD1 (6 bases). Germline values: CDR1 SEHNR, CDR2 FQNEAQ (reference sequence). This CDR3 is built from 16 residues.

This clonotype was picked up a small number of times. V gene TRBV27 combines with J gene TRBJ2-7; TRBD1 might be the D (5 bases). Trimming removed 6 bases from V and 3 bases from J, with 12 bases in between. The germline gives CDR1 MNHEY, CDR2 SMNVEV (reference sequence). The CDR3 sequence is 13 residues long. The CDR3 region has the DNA TGTGCCAGCAGACCGACAGTTTACTACGAGCAGTACTTC. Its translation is CASRPTVYYEQYF.

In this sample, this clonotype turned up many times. CDR3 amino acids: CSVSGQGQLYNEQFF. Written as DNA, the CDR3 is TGCAGCGTTTCCGGACAGGGCCAATTGTACAATGAGCAGTTCTTC. The V and J genes are TRBV29-1 and TRBJ2-1; 8 nucleotides align to TRBD1. V was clipped by 5 bases and J by 4 bases; unmatched bases: 10. The CDR3 runs to 15 residues. Germline lookup yields CDR1 SQVTM and CDR2 ANQGSEA.

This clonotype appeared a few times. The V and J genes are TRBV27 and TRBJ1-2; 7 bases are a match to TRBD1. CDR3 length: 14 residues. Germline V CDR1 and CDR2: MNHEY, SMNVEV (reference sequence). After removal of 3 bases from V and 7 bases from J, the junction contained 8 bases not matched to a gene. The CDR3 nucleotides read TGTGCCAGCAGTTTTTTGCAGGGGGTTAGTGGCTACACCTTC. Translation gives CASSFLQGVSGYTF.

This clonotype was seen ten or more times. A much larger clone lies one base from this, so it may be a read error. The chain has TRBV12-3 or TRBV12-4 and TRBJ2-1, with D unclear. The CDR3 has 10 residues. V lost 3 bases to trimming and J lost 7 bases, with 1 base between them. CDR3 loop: CASSFNEQFF. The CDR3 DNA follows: TGTGCCAGCAGTTTTAATGAGCAGTTCTTC.

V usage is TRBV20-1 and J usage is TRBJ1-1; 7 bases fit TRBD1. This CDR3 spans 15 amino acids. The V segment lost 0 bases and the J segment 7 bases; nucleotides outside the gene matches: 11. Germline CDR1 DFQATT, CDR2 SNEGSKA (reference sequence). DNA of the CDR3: TGCAGTGCTAGAGATTCGGGCAGGGGGGGTATTGAAGCTTTCTTT. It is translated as CSARDSGRGGIEAFF.

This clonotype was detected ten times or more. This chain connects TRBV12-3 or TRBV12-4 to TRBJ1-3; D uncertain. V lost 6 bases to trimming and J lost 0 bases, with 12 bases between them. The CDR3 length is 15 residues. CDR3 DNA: TGTGCCAGCAGCCTTAGGAGCGGCTCTGGAAACACCATATATTTT. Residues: CASSLRSGSGNTIYF.

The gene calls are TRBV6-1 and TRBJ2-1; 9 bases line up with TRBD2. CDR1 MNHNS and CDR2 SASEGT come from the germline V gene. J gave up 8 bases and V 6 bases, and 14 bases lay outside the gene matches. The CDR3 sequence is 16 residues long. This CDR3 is CASSSLRRGGSDEQFF. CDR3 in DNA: TGTGCCAGCAGCTCCCTCCGGCGGGGGGGCTCGGATGAGCAGTTCTTC.

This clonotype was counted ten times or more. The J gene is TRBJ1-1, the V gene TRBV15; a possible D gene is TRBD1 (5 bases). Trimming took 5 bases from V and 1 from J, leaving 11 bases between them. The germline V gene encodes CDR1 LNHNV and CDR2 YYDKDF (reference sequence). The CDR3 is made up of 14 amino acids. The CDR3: CATSVTRENTEAFF. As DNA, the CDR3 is TGTGCCACCAGCGTAACCAGGGAGAACACTGAAGCTTTCTTT.

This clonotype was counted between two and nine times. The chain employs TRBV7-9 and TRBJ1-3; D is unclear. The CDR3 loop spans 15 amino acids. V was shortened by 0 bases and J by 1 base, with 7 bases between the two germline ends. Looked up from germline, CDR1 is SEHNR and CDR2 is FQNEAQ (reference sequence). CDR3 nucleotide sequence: TGTGCCAGCAGCTTAGCGGGGATTTCTGGAAACACCATATATTTT. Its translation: CASSLAGISGNTIYF.

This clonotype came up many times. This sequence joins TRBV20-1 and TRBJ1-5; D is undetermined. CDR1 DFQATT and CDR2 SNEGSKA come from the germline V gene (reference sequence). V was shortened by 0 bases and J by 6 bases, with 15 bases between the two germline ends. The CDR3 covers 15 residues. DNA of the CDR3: TGCAGTGCTAGAGATCTAGTAGGAGCGGGTCAGCCCCAGCATTTT. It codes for CSARDLVGAGQPQHF.

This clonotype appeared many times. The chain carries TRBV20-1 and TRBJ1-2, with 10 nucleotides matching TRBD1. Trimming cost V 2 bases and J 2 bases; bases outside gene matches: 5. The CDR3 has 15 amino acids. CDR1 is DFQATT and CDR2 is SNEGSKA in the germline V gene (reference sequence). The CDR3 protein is CSARSGQGPNYGYTF. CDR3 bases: TGCAGTGCTAGATCGGGACAGGGGCCCAACTATGGCTACACCTTC.

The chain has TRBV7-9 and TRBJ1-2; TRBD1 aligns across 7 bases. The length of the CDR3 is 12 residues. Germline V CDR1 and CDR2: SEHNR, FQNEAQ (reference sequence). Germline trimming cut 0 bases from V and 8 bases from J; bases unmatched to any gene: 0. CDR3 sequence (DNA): TGTGCCAGCAGCTTAGCAGGGGGCGGCTACACCTTC. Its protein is CASSLAGGGYTF. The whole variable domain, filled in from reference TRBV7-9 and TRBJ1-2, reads DTGVSQNPRHKITKRGQNVTFRCDPISEHNRLYWYRQTLGQGPEFLTYFQNEAQLEKSRLLSDRFSAERPKGSFSTLEIQRTEQGDSAMYLCASSLAGGGYTFGSGTRLTVV.

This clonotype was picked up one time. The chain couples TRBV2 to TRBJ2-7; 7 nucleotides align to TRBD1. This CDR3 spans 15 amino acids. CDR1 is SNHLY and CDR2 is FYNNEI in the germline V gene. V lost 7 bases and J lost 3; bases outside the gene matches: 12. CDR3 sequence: CASKDHRGQHYEQYV. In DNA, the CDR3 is TGTGCCAGCAAAGATCATAGGGGACAGCACTACGAGCAGTACGTC.

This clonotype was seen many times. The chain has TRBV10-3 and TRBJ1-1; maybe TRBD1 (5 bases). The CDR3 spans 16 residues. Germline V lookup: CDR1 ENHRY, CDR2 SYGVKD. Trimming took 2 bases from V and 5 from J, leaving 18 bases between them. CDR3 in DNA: TGTGCCATCAGTGAGGAAAACGGGGGTAGACGGACTGAAGCTTTCTTT. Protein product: CAISEENGGRRTEAFF.

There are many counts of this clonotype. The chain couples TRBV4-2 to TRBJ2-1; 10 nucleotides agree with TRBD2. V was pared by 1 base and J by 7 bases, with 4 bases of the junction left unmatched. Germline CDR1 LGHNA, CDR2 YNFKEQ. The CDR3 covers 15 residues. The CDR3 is CASSQGSGGANEQFF. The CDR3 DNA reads TGTGCCAGCAGCCAAGGAAGCGGGGGGGCAAATGAGCAGTTCTTC.